A selection of T cell receptor beta chains follows, all from one sample in a study of CD8+ T cells in alopecia areata. Sequenced by immunoSEQ multiplex PCR; TCRdb stores in-frame clones only, minus some. Of about 130,000 clones detected, 50% to 65% appear once; the ten largest clones hold roughly 15%. Sequenced here: CD8+ T cells sorted from blood, sampled at week 4, from a patient treated with tofacitinib. These receptor sequences come from a human donor with alopecia areata. CDR3s include the opening cysteine and the closing phenylalanine or tryptophan. A D gene is named only where the DNA matches it firmly. Size is stated for part of the rows, as once, few or many counts, or as a class when the clone is expanded.

V: TRBV7-8; size: few; D: TRBD2; J: TRBJ2-3; CDR3: CASSVQRGVTDTQYF; DNA: TGTGCCAGCAGCGTACAGCGGGGGGTCACAGATACGCAGTATTTT
V: TRBV7-9; size: -; D: TRBD1; J: TRBJ2-1; CDR3: CASSLFRTGDNEQFF; DNA: TGTGCCAGCAGCTTATTTCGGACAGGGGACAATGAGCAGTTCTTC
V: TRBV11-2; size: few; D: -; J: TRBJ2-2; CDR3: CASSLRASAGELFF; DNA: TGTGCCAGCAGCTTACGGGCGAGCGCCGGGGAGCTGTTTTTT
V: TRBV5-6; size: -; D: -; J: TRBJ2-7; CDR3: CASSLGDGYEQYF; DNA: TGTGCCAGCAGCTTGGGGGACGGCTACGAGCAGTACTTC
V: TRBV5-1; size: -; D: TRBD1; J: TRBJ1-2; CDR3: CASSYGTDLTSYGYTF; DNA: TGCGCCAGCTCATACGGGACAGACCTAACTTCTTATGGCTACACCTTC
V: TRBV4-3; size: few; D: -; J: TRBJ1-2; CDR3: CAQKSPVGSNYGYTF; DNA: TGCGCCCAGAAATCCCCAGTAGGTTCTAACTATGGCTACACCTTC
V: TRBV5-6; size: once; D: -; J: TRBJ2-7; CDR3: CASSLWDGYSDF; DNA: TGTGCCAGCAGCTTGTGGGACGGCTACTCCGACTTC
V: TRBV30; size: -; D: -; J: TRBJ2-7; CDR3: CAWTQGPLEQYF; DNA: TGTGCCTGGACCCAGGGTCCCCTCGAGCAGTACTTC
V: TRBV7-9; size: -; D: TRBD1; J: TRBJ2-5; CDR3: CASSFKGAGRETQYF; DNA: TGTGCCAGCAGCTTCAAGGGGGCCGGCAGGGAGACCCAGTACTTC
V: TRBV9; size: -; D: TRBD1; J: TRBJ2-7; CDR3: CASSEGQGYEQYF; DNA: TGTGCCAGCAGCGAGGGACAGGGGTACGAGCAGTACTTC
V: TRBV18; size: -; D: TRBD1; J: TRBJ2-7; CDR3: CASSRGTDSYEQYF; DNA: TGTGCCAGCTCGCGTGGGACAGATTCCTACGAGCAGTACTTC
V: TRBV28; size: -; D: -; J: TRBJ2-3; CDR3: CASSTSPPDTQYF; DNA: TGTGCCAGCAGCACATCCCCCCCAGATACGCAGTATTTT
V: TRBV2; size: -; D: -; J: TRBJ1-2; CDR3: CASSEALQMGARGYTF; DNA: TGTGCCAGCAGTGAAGCGCTTCAGATGGGGGCGCGGGGCTACACCTTC
V: TRBV21-1; size: -; D: -; J: TRBJ2-5; CDR3: CASSKRGGGDQYF; DNA: TGTGCCAGCAGCAAAAGGGGTGGAGGGGACCAGTACTTC
V: TRBV2; size: few; D: -; J: TRBJ2-1; CDR3: CASSPPDPSSYNEQFF; DNA: TGTGCCAGCAGCCCACCAGACCCGAGCTCCTACAATGAGCAGTTCTTC
V: TRBV15; size: -; D: -; J: TRBJ2-7; CDR3: CATSNTPRRAEAYEQYF; DNA: TGTGCCACCAGCAATACCCCTCGCAGGGCAGAGGCCTACGAGCAGTACTTC
V: TRBV30; size: -; D: -; J: TRBJ1-6; CDR3: CAWSVLGQEPPLHF; DNA: TGTGCCTGGAGTGTACTTGGACAAGAACCACCCCTCCACTTT
V: TRBV10-3; size: few; D: -; J: TRBJ2-2; CDR3: CAISERETNTGELFF; DNA: TGTGCCATCAGTGAGAGAGAAACGAACACCGGGGAGCTGTTTTTT
V: TRBV5-1; size: -; D: -; J: TRBJ2-1; CDR3: CASSGDYNEQFF; DNA: TGCGCCAGCAGCGGGGACTACAATGAGCAGTTCTTC
V: TRBV4-1; size: few; D: -; J: TRBJ1-1; CDR3: CASSQGEAGLNTEAFF; DNA: TGCGCCAGCAGCCAAGGAGAGGCAGGGCTGAACACTGAAGCTTTCTTT